These 18 T cell receptor beta chains were sequenced from one sample in a study of Ad26.COV2.S vaccination and SARS-CoV-2 variants (dated by TCRdb to about 2021). Libraries were made using the immunoSEQ multiplex PCR assay. As stored in TCRdb, this immuneACCESS dataset retains in-frame rearrangements with V and J assigned. A fraction of the clones does not appear; measured against another copy, unresolved V genes explain less than half of the discrepancy, and the remainder lacks a known reason. The sample table records hundreds of thousands of clones; about 90% of these occur just once. The top ten constitute over 1.3% of the sample. The sample's treatment or condition label, decoded: roughly 18 received Ad26.COV2.S at low or high dose, single or two shots; roughly five received placebo; per-sample allocation not given. For vaccine and placebo recipients, repertoires were sequenced using samples collected on day 63 after the first injection.

Sequences were derived from peripheral blood, sampled in a trial of Ad26.COV2.S vaccine versus placebo. These receptors were taken from a person between 18 and 59 years old who received the Ad26.COV2.S COVID-19 vaccine or a placebo.

The chain joins TRBV27 to TRBJ2-5; D is undetermined. CDR1 MNHEY and CDR2 SMNVEV come from the germline V gene (reference sequence). This CDR3 region has 11 residues. The V end was cut by 11 bases, the J end by 2 bases, with 9 bases between. In DNA form, the CDR3 reads TGTGCCGTGGCGGAGCAAGAGACCCAGTACTTC. Translated, it gives CAVAEQETQYF.

The gene calls are TRBV30 and TRBJ2-1; D perhaps matches TRBD1 (6 bases). The V gene lost 0 bases and the J gene lost 10 bases, with 10 bases spanning the gap. CDR3 length: 12 residues. CDR1 is GTSNPN, CDR2 SVGIG, per germline (reference sequence). The DNA of the CDR3 is TGTGCCTGGAGTGTACTTGGGACAGAGCAGTTCTTC. It specifies CAWSVLGTEQFF.

V is TRBV10-1 and J is TRBJ2-1; tentative D call: TRBD2 (6 bases). Germline V lookup: CDR1 WNHNN, CDR2 SYGVQD (reference sequence). Between the trimmed V and J ends, which lost 5 bases and 11 bases, there was a span of 10 bases. The CDR3 sequence is 11 residues long. CDR3 sequence reads: CASSSGTQQFF. The CDR3 nucleotides are TGCGCCAGCAGTTCCGGGACTCAGCAGTTCTTC.

Notes on this clone: Other DNA sequences within the sample encode an identical CDR3. The chain carries TRBV30 and TRBJ2-3, with TRBD1 as a possible D gene (8 bases). V was trimmed by 5 bases and J by 4 bases, leaving 13 bases between them. The germline V gene has CDR1 GTSNPN and CDR2 SVGIG (reference sequence). The CDR3 extends over 13 amino acids. The CDR3, as DNA: TGTGCCTGGGGAACAGGGGGGGCAGATACGCAGTATTTT. Encoded protein: CAWGTGGADTQYF.

This clone was detected once. V usage is TRBV6-1 and J usage is TRBJ2-1; D remains ambiguous. This CDR3 contains 15 residues. Trimming cost V 2 bases and J 4 bases, with 12 bases left between them. CDR1 is MNHNS and CDR2 is SASEGT in the germline V gene. CDR3 amino acids: CASSEYNFRYNEQFF. For the CDR3, the DNA is TGTGCCAGCAGTGAATATAATTTCCGATACAATGAGCAGTTCTTC.

The chain combines TRBV11-1 with TRBJ2-7, with a tentative D call TRBD1 (6 bases). Germline assignment: CDR1 SGHAT and CDR2 FQDESV (reference sequence). The CDR3 totals 15 residues. V lost 0 bases, J lost 1 base, and 10 bases lay in between. CDR3 loop: CASSLAGAASYEQYF. DNA of the CDR3: TGTGCCAGCAGCTTAGCGGGGGCCGCATCCTACGAGCAGTACTTC.

J is TRBJ2-2 and V is TRBV12-3 or TRBV12-4, with unresolved D. The length of the CDR3 is 12 residues. The V and J ends lost 6 bases and 6 bases respectively, with 8 bases between them. CDR3 bases: TGTGCCAGCAGCCCCCTATCCGGGGAGCTGTTTTTT. Protein sequence: CASSPLSGELFF.

The chain carries TRBV10-3 and TRBJ2-1; D tentatively reads TRBD1 or TRBD2 (5 bases each). V was shortened by 3 bases and J by 2 bases, with 14 bases between the two germline ends. Germline CDR1 reads ENHRY; CDR2 reads SYGVKD. CDR3 length: 16 residues. The CDR3 sequence is CAISDGGRRTYNEQFF. CDR3 nucleotides: TGTGCCATCAGTGATGGGGGACGACGCACCTACAATGAGCAGTTCTTC.

This clone was seen only a few times. Other DNA sequences of this sample code for an identical CDR3. The chain combines TRBV5-1 with TRBJ1-1, with D uncertain. The germline CDR1 and CDR2 sequences are SGHRS and YFSETQ. This CDR3 is 12 amino acids long. V was pared by 0 bases and J by 6 bases, with 6 bases between. CDR3 residues: CASSLGGPEAFF. As DNA, the CDR3 is TGCGCCAGCAGCTTGGGAGGACCTGAAGCTTTCTTT.

Turning to this clone: This sample also contains other DNA sequences that code for the same CDR3. V and J are TRBV5-1 and TRBJ1-5; D not resolved. Trimming took off 0 bases at V and 0 bases at J, with 7 bases between the two ends. The CDR3 covers 15 residues. CDR1 SGHRS and CDR2 YFSETQ come from the germline V gene. Written as DNA, the CDR3 is TGCGCCAGCAGCTTGGTCGGAAATAGCAATCAGCCCCAGCATTTT. Amino acids: CASSLVGNSNQPQHF. Full variable domain (outside the CDR3, taken from reference TRBV5-1 and TRBJ1-5): KAGVTQTPRYLIKTRGQQVTLSCSPISGHRSVSWYQQTPGQGLQFLFEYFSETQRNKGNFPGRFSGRQFSNSRSEMNVSTLELGDSALYLCASSLVGNSNQPQHFGDGTRLSIL.

The chain carries TRBV5-8 and TRBJ2-2, with D tentatively TRBD1 (7 bases). Germline lookup yields CDR1 SGHTS and CDR2 YDEGEE. This CDR3 spans 16 amino acids. Between the trimmed V and J ends, which lost 2 bases and 2 bases, there was a span of 13 bases. CDR3 amino acids: CASSFYRGGNTGELFF. The CDR3 coding sequence is TGTGCCAGCAGCTTTTACAGGGGAGGCAACACCGGGGAGCTGTTTTTT.

The chain's CDR3 is CASSSLRDRGPSGANVLTF. CDR3 DNA sequence: TGTGCCAGCAGCTCGTTAAGGGACAGGGGTCCCTCTGGGGCCAACGTCCTGACTTTC. The chain carries TRBV5-4 and TRBJ2-6, with 10 bases that match TRBD1. Per germline, CDR1 SGHNT and CDR2 YYREEE (reference sequence). The CDR3 consists of 19 residues. J was trimmed by 0 bases and V by 3 bases; bases with no gene match: 9.

V is TRBV29-1 and J is TRBJ2-5; 10 nucleotides line up with TRBD2. Germline V gene data show CDR1 as SQVTM and CDR2 as ANQGSEA. CDR3 length equals 14 residues. V trimming: 1 base; J trimming: 4 bases; junction bases outside the gene matches: 3. The CDR3 DNA reads as TGCAGCGTTGAAGCACTAGCGGGAAGAGAGACCCAGTACTTC. Its protein is CSVEALAGRETQYF. The full variable domain, completed using reference TRBV29-1 and TRBJ2-5, is SAVISQKPSRDICQRGTSLTIQCQVDSQVTMMFWYRQQPGQSLTLIATANQGSEATYESGFVIDKFPISRPNLTFSTLTVSNMSPEDSSIYLCSVEALAGRETQYFGPGTRLLVL.

This clone was recorded only once. This chain joins TRBV19 and TRBJ2-1; D might be TRBD1 or TRBD2, each matching 6 bases. CDR1 and CDR2 (germline): LNHDA, SQIVND (reference sequence). The CDR3 consists of 16 residues. Trimming shortened V by 7 bases and J by 2 bases, and 18 bases separated the two germline ends. CDR3 sequence (DNA): TGTGCCAGTACCCCGGGGGCACCCGGTACCTACAATGAGCAGTTCTTC. Amino acid sequence: CASTPGAPGTYNEQFF.

The chain couples TRBV3-1 (or the pseudogene TRBV3-2) to TRBJ2-7; tentative D call: TRBD1 (5 bases). V gave up 5 bases and J gave up 0 bases, with 8 bases separating them. The CDR3 extends over 13 amino acids. Germline V gene lookup returns CDR1 LGHDT and CDR2 YNNKEL (reference sequence). CDR3 region: CASSVTVSYEQYF. The CDR3 nucleotides read TGTGCCAGCAGCGTGACAGTCTCCTACGAGCAGTACTTC.

A note on this clone: Other DNA sequences in this sample translate to the same CDR3. The V gene is TRBV4-2, the J gene TRBJ1-5, with a possible D match to TRBD1 (5 bases). CDR3 length: 16 residues. Germline CDR1 and CDR2: LGHNA and YNFKEQ. Trimming shortened V by 1 base and J by 0 bases, and 10 bases separated the two germline ends. The CDR3 DNA is TGTGCCAGCAGCCAAGCGGGAGGGACTAGCAATCAGCCCCAGCATTTT. Translated: CASSQAGGTSNQPQHF.

This clone was detected only a few times. The genes are TRBV29-1 and TRBJ2-2; D is perhaps TRBD2 (6 bases). From germline, CDR1 is SQVTM and CDR2 ANQGSEA. The V gene lost 7 bases and the J gene lost 5 bases, with 17 bases spanning the gap. The CDR3 length is 14 residues. The CDR3 sequence: CSAQGLQSTGELFF. The DNA for the CDR3 is TGCAGCGCCCAGGGACTGCAATCGACCGGGGAGCTGTTTTTT.

V usage is TRBV7-9 and J usage is TRBJ1-1; D is perhaps TRBD1 (5 bases). Trimming stripped 4 bases from V and 4 bases from J, with 10 bases between. The CDR3 is 13 residues long. Germline CDR1 reads SEHNR; CDR2 reads FQNEAQ (reference sequence). The CDR3 DNA sequence: TGTGCCAGCAGCTCCTCAGGGTTCACTGAAGCTTTCTTT. Protein: CASSSSGFTEAFF.